The 3 T cell receptor beta chains below were found in one sample sequenced in a study of blood T cells in healthy people across ages. The authors ran a second PCR of about 7 to 12 cycles using a sample-barcoded 5' primer and a J-beta primer mix. TCRdb recomputed calls from the 5' RACE reads with MiXCR, one row per CDR3 protein. The sample lists roughly 1.5 million distinct CDR3 sequences, 35% to 45% seen once, with around 4% in the top ten. The sequenced material came from blood. The receptors derive from a woman aged 18-29 years in good health.

This clonotype was picked up one time. V gene TRBV6-5 combines with J gene TRBJ1-4, with TRBD1 as a possible D gene (5 bases). CDR3 length: 15 residues. CDR1 and CDR2 (germline): MNHEY, SVGAGI. V lost 8 bases to trimming and J lost 0 bases, with 13 bases between them. The chain's CDR3 is CASGDFLTTNEKLFF. The CDR3 region has the DNA TGTGCCAGCGGGGACTTTCTGACAACTAATGAAAAACTGTTTTTT.

V usage is TRBV5-1 and J usage is TRBJ1-1; the D is unclear. Germline assignment: CDR1 SGHRS and CDR2 YFSETQ. The V end lost 0 bases, the J end lost 12 bases, and 9 bases lay between the germline ends. The CDR3 loop spans 11 amino acids. The CDR3 DNA reads TGCGCCAGCAGCTTGGCGGGGAGACCTTTCTTT. Translated: CASSLAGRPFF. Variable domain in full (rest from reference TRBV5-1 and TRBJ1-1): KAGVTQTPRYLIKTRGQQVTLSCSPISGHRSVSWYQQTPGQGLQFLFEYFSETQRNKGNFPGRFSGRQFSNSRSEMNVSTLELGDSALYLCASSLAGRPFFGQGTRLTVV.

The chain combines TRBV11-3 with TRBJ1-4, with TRBD1 as a possible D gene (6 bases). The CDR3 totals 15 residues. V shed 5 bases and J shed 6 bases, with 16 bases lying between them. Germline CDR1 and CDR2: SGHNT and YENEEA. The CDR3 sequence: CASSRTGNQDEKLFF. CDR3 DNA sequence: TGTGCCAGCAGCCGAACAGGGAATCAGGATGAAAAACTGTTTTTT.